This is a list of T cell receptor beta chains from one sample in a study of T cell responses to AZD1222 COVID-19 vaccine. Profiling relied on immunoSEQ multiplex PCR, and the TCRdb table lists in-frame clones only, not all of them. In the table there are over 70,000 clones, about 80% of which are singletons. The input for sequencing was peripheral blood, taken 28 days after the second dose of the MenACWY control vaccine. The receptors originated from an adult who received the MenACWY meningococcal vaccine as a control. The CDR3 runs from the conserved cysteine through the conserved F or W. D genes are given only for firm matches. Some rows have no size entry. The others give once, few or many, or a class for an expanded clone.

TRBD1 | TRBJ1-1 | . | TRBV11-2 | CASSIGTDYSEAFF | TGTGCCAGCAGCATAGGGACAGACTACAGTGAAGCTTTCTTT
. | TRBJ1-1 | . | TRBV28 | CASSSPSGPSNTEAFF | TGTGCCAGCAGTTCCCCGAGTGGGCCGTCAAACACTGAAGCTTTCTTT
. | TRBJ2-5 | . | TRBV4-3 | CASSQAGPSETQYF | TGCGCCAGCAGCCAAGCGGGCCCCTCAGAGACCCAGTACTTC
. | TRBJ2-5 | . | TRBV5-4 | CASSFENQGIETQYF | TGTGCCAGCAGCTTCGAAAATCAGGGTATAGAGACCCAGTACTTC
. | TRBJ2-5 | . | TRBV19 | CASSWAVQETQYF | TGTGCCAGTAGTTGGGCAGTCCAAGAGACCCAGTACTTC
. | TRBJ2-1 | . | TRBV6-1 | CASSEARLVEQFF | TGTGCCAGCAGTGAAGCACGTCTGGTTGAGCAGTTCTTC
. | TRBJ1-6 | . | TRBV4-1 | CASSQKGSYNSPLHF | TGCGCCAGCAGCCAAAAGGGCTCATATAATTCACCCCTCCACTTT
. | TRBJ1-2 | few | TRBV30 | CAWSAQQGSSNYGYTF | TGTGCCTGGAGTGCTCAACAGGGATCTTCTAACTATGGCTACACCTTC
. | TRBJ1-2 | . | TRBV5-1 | CASSVGQPYGYTF | TGCGCCAGCAGCGTAGGACAGCCCTATGGCTACACCTTC
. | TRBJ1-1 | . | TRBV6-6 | CASGAPANTEAFF | TGTGCCAGCGGGGCGCCTGCGAACACTGAAGCTTTCTTT
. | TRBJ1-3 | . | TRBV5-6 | CASSFLSGSGNTIYF | TGTGCCAGCAGCTTCTTATCTGGATCTGGAAACACCATATATTTT
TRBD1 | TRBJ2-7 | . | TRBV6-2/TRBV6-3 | CASSNDRDRLFYEQYF | TGTGCCAGCAGCAACGACCGGGACAGATTATTCTACGAGCAGTACTTC
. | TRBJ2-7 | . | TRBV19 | CASSVQVSYEQYF | TGTGCCAGTAGTGTACAGGTTTCCTACGAGCAGTACTTC
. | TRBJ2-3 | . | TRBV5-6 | CASSLGGQGLDTQYF | TGTGCCAGCAGCCTAGGGGGGCAGGGATTAGATACGCAGTATTTT
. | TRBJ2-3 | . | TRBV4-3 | CASSPSKGDTDTQYF | TGCGCCAGCAGCCCTTCTAAGGGGGACACAGATACGCAGTATTTT
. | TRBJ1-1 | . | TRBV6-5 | CASSLGPPGMNTEAFF | TGTGCCAGCAGTTTGGGCCCTCCGGGCATGAACACTGAAGCTTTCTTT